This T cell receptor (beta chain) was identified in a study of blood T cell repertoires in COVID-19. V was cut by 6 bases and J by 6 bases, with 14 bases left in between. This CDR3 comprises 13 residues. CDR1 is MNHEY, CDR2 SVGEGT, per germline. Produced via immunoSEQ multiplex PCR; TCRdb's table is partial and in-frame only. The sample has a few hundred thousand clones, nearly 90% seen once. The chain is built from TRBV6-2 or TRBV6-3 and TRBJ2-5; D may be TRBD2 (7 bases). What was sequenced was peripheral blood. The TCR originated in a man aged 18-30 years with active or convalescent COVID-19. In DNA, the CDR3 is TGTGCCAGCAGCCTAGGGGGGGCCAAGACCCAGTACTTC. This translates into CASSLGGAKTQYF.